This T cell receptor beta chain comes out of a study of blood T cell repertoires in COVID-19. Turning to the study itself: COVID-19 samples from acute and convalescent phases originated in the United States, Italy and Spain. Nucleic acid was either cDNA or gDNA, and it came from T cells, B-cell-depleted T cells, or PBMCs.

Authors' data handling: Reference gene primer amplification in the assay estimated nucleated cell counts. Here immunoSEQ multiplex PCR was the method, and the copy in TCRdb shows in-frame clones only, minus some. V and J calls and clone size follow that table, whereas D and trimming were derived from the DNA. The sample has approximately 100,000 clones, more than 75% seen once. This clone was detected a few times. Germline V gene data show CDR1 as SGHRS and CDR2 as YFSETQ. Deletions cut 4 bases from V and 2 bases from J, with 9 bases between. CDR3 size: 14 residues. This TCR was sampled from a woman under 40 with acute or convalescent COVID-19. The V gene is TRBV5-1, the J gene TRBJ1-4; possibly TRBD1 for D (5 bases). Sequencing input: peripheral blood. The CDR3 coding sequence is TGCGCCAGCAGCCCGGACACCACTAATGAAAAACTGTTTTTT. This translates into CASSPDTTNEKLFF.